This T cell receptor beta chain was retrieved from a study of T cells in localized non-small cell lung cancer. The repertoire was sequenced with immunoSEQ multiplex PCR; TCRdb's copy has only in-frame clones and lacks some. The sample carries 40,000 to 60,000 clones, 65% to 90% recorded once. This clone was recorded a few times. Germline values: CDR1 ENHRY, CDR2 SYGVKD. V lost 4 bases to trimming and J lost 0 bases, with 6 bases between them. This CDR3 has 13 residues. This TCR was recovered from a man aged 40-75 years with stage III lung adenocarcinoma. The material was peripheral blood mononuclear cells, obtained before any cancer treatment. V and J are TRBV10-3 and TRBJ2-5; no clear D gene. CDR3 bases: TGTGCCATCAGTGTCAGTAACCAAGAGACCCAGTACTTC. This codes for CAISVSNQETQYF.